A selection of T cell receptor beta chains follows, all from one sample in a study of a mutant IDH1 vaccine in newly diagnosed glioma. These receptors have no identified antigens. Repertoires were generated with immunoSEQ multiplex PCR, while TCRdb's copy carries only in-frame clones and drops some. The profile shows tens of thousands of clones, 84% of them singletons. Sequenced here: PBMCs, sampled from a glioma patient whose treatment included an IDH1 peptide vaccine. Receptors originate from a man aged 18 to 29 with glioma. CDR3s include the opening cysteine and the closing phenylalanine or tryptophan. The D gene is left open where the match is weak. Clone size appears in some rows only: once, few, many, or a class for an expanded clone.

v_gene	d_gene	abundance	j_gene	CDR3aa	CDR3nt
TRBV28	TRBD1	.	TRBJ1-2	CASSTPGQGALGYTF	TGTGCCAGCAGTACCCCGGGACAGGGGGCCCTTGGCTACACCTTC
TRBV5-1	.	.	TRBJ2-1	CASSLVGEQFF	TGCGCCAGCAGCTTGGTTGGTGAGCAGTTCTTC
TRBV7-8	TRBD1	.	TRBJ1-1	CASSFTGGNTEAFF	TGTGCCAGCAGCTTTACAGGGGGCAACACTGAAGCTTTCTTT
TRBV30	.	.	TRBJ1-1	CAWSVNRLNTEAFF	TGTGCCTGGAGTGTAAACAGGTTGAACACTGAAGCTTTCTTT
TRBV9	.	.	TRBJ2-7	CASSVDGGLNYEQYF	TGTGCCAGCAGCGTAGACGGCGGGCTTAACTACGAGCAGTACTTC
TRBV12-5	TRBD1	.	TRBJ2-4	CASGLNRGAKNIQYF	TGTGCTAGTGGTTTGAACAGGGGAGCCAAAAACATTCAGTACTTC
TRBV7-2	TRBD1	.	TRBJ2-4	CASSLGQTLLKNIQYF	TGTGCCAGCAGCCTGGGACAGACTCTACTAAAAAACATTCAGTACTTC
TRBV5-1	TRBD1	.	TRBJ1-2	CASSPWTGNYGYTF	TGCGCCAGCAGCCCCTGGACAGGAAACTATGGCTACACCTTC
TRBV19	.	.	TRBJ1-5	CASSRDSNQPQHF	TGTGCCAGTAGTAGGGACAGCAATCAGCCCCAGCATTTT
TRBV7-9	.	.	TRBJ1-4	CASSLAYRTENEKLFF	TGTGCCAGCAGCTTAGCGTACCGGACTGAGAATGAAAAACTGTTTTTT
TRBV12-5	.	.	TRBJ1-5	CASGVSWESNQPQHF	TGTGCTAGCGGGGTCTCTTGGGAGAGCAATCAGCCCCAGCATTTT
TRBV25-1	.	once	TRBJ2-1	CASPSPPTSPPPHEQFF	TGTGCCAGTCCCAGCCCCCCTACTAGCCCCCCTCCCCATGAGCAGTTCTTC
TRBV4-1	TRBD1	.	TRBJ1-2	CASSQEESGQGSRGYTF	TGCGCCAGCAGCCAAGAGGAGTCGGGACAGGGTTCCAGAGGCTACACCTTC
TRBV6-1	.	.	TRBJ2-7	CASSQRSSYEQYF	TGTGCCAGCAGCCAGAGATCCTCCTACGAGCAGTACTTC
TRBV6-6	.	.	TRBJ1-2	CASSYDGPYGYTF	TGTGCCAGCAGTTACGACGGACCCTATGGCTACACCTTC
TRBV4-3	TRBD1	.	TRBJ1-2	CASSRTPTGGFGGYTF	TGCGCCAGCAGCCGCACCCCGACAGGGGGCTTTGGGGGCTACACCTTC
TRBV10-3	TRBD1	.	TRBJ2-3	CAISEPGQGGTDTQYF	TGTGCCATCAGTGAGCCGGGACAGGGGGGCACAGATACGCAGTATTTT
TRBV5-1	TRBD1	.	TRBJ1-2	CASSVGQGRSYGYTF	TGCGCCAGCAGCGTCGGACAGGGCAGGAGCTATGGCTACACCTTC
TRBV27	.	once	TRBJ2-7	CASNPSGGLAYEQYF	TGTGCCAGCAATCCCTCCGGGGGGCTGGCCTACGAGCAGTACTTC
TRBV7-2	.	.	TRBJ2-3	CASRFTGTSTDTQYF	TGTGCCAGCAGATTTACAGGGACTAGCACAGATACGCAGTATTTT
TRBV19	TRBD1	once	TRBJ2-7	CASSASGGHEQYF	TGTGCCAGTAGTGCCTCAGGGGGCCACGAGCAGTACTTC
TRBV7-8	.	.	TRBJ1-2	CASSSTDRTGYGYTF	TGTGCCAGCAGCTCAACCGATCGGACCGGCTATGGCTACACCTTC
TRBV29-1	TRBD1	.	TRBJ1-4	CSVGIGGGNEKLFF	TGCAGCGTTGGTATAGGGGGCGGGAATGAAAAACTGTTTTTT